This TCR beta chain was sequenced for a study of shared clonotypes between healthy human individuals. General study results and limits: Unshared clonotypes carried lower generation probabilities than those common to all four donors. Only blood samples were collected, and tissue repertoires likely differ.

Comment on this clone: Its cognate antigen is unknown.

An even split of each subset's genomic DNA across several immunoSEQ plates was performed. Sequenced by immunoSEQ multiplex PCR; TCRdb stores in-frame clones only, minus some. This sample has 1.4 million to 1.5 million clones, with around 95% found just once. The origin of this receptor is a man between 25 and 39 years old in good health. Input material: naive CD4+ T cells sorted from blood. Subset of the sample: CD45RA+ positively selected.

The CDR3 nucleotides are TGCGCCAGCAGCCAGTCGACAGGGATGCCGCGAGGCTACACCTTC. This codes for CASSQSTGMPRGYTF. This chain connects TRBV4-1 to TRBJ1-2; TRBD1 matches at 7 bases. Trimming took 3 bases from V and 8 from J; bases not matched to a gene: 12. Germline V gene sequence: CDR1 MGHRA, CDR2 YSYEKL. The CDR3 covers 15 residues.